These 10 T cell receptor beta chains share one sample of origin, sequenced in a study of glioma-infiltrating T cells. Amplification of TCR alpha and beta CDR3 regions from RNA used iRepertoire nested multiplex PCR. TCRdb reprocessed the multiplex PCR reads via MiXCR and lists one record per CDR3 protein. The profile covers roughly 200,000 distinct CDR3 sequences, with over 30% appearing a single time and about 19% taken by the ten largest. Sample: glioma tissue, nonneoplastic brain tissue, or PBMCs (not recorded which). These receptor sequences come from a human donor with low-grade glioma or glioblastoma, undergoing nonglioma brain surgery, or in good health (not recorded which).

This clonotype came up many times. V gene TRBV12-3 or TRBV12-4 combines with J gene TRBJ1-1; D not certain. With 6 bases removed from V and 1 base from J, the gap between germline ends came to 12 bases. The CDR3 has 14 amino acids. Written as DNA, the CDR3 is TGTGCCAGCAGGGATAACGGCAAGAACACTGAAGCTTTCTTT. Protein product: CASRDNGKNTEAFF.

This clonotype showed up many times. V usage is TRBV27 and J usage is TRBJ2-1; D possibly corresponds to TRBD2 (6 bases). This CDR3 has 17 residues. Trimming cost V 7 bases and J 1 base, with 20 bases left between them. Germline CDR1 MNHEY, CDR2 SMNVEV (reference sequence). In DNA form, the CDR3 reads TGTGCCAGCACCCATACTAGCCCCCGTATTTCCTACAATGAGCAGTTCTTC. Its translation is CASTHTSPRISYNEQFF.

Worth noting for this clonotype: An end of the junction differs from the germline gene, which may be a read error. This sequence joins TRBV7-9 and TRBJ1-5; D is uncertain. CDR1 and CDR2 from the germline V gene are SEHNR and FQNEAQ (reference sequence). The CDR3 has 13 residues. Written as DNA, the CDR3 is TGTGCCAACAGCTTAGCGAACAATCAGCCCCAGCATTTT. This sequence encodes CANSLANNQPQHF.

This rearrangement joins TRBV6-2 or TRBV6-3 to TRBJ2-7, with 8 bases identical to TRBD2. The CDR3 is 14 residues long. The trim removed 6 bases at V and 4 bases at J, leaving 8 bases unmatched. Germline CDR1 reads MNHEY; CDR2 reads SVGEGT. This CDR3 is CASRFLGGVYEQYF. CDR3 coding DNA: TGTGCCAGCAGGTTTCTCGGGGGGGTGTACGAGCAGTACTTC.

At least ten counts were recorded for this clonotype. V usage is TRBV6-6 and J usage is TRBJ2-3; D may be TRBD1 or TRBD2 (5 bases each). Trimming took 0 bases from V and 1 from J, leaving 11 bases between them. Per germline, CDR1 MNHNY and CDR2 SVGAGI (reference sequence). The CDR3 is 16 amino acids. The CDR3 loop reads CASSYSGTLGTDTQYF. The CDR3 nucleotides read TGTGCCAGCAGTTACTCAGGGACCTTAGGCACAGATACGCAGTATTTT.

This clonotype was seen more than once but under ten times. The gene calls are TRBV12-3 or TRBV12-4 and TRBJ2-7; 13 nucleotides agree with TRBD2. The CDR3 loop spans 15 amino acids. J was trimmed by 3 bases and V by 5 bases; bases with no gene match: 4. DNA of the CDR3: TGTGCCAGCAGTCGGACTAGCGGGAGAGGCTACGAGCAGTACTTC. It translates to CASSRTSGRGYEQYF.

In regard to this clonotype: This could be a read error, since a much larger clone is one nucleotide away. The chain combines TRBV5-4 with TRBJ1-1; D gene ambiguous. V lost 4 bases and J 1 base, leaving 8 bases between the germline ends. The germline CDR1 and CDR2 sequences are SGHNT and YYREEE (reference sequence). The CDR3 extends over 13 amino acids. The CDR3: CASSARPNTEAFF. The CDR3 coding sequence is TGTGCCAGCAGCGCGCGACCGAACACTGAAGCTTTCTTT.

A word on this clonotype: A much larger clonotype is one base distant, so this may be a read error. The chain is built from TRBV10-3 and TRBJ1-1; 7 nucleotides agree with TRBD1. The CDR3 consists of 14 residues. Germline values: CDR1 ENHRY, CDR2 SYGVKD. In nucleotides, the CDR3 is TGTGCCATCACACAGGGGCGGACGGACACTGAAGCTCTCTTT. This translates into CAITQGRTDTEALF.

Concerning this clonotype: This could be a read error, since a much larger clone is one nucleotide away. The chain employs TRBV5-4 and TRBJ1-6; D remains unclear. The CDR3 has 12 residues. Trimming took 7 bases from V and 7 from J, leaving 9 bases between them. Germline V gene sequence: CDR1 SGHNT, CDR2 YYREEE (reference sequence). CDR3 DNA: TGTGCCAGCCGCATCAACAATTCACCCCTCCACTTT. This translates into CASRINNSPLHF.

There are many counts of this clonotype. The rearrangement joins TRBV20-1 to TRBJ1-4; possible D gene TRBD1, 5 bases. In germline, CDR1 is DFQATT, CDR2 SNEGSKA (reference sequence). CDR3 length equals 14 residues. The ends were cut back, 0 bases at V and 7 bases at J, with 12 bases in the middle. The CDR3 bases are TGCAGTGCTAGAGAGGGCCAGGGAGGTGAAAAACTGTTTTTT. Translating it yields CSAREGQGGEKLFF.